The 5 T cell receptor beta chains reported below all come from one sample, sequenced in a study of blood T cells in healthy people across ages. Combining a sample-barcoded 5' primer with a J-beta primer mix, a second PCR ran for roughly 7 to 12 cycles. TCRdb re-called the 5' RACE reads with MiXCR, one entry per CDR3 protein. Of approximately 1.5 million distinct CDR3 sequences detected, roughly 43% appear once; the ten largest clones hold roughly 3.7%. What was sequenced was blood. These receptors were collected from a woman between 18 and 30 years old in good health.

V and J are TRBV4-3 and TRBJ2-2; D may be TRBD1 or TRBD2 (5 bases each). This CDR3 spans 16 amino acids. The germline V gene has CDR1 LGHNA and CDR2 YSLEER. Trimming removed 2 bases at V and 2 bases at J, with 12 bases between. The CDR3 nucleotides read TGCGCCAGCAGCCAACACGGGACCCGCAACACCGGGGAGCTGTTTTTT. Amino acid sequence: CASSQHGTRNTGELFF.

This chain links TRBV24-1 with TRBJ2-3; D ambiguous. Deletions cut 5 bases from V and 2 bases from J, with 10 bases between. Germline loops: CDR1 KGHDR, CDR2 SFDVKD. The CDR3 has 14 residues. The CDR3 loop reads CATSVGRHTDTQYF. CDR3 nucleotide sequence: TGTGCCACCAGTGTCGGCCGGCACACAGATACGCAGTATTTT.

In this sample, this clonotype turned up a few times. The CDR3 DNA reads TGCAGTGCTAGAGATCGAAAGGCCTTCACTGAAGCTTTCTTT. Encoded protein: CSARDRKAFTEAFF. The chain uses TRBV20-1 and TRBJ1-1, with unresolved D. The V end was cut by 0 bases, the J end by 4 bases, with 12 bases between. In germline, CDR1 is DFQATT, CDR2 SNEGSKA (reference sequence). This CDR3 comprises 14 residues.

Points on this clonotype: A read error may produce the germline difference seen at one junction end. V and J are TRBV5-1 and TRBJ2-1; D not certain. Germline CDR1 and CDR2: SGHRS and YFSETQ. The CDR3 is 14 residues long. As DNA, the CDR3 is TGCGCCAGCAGCTTGGACTACTCCTACAATGAGCGGTTCTTC. This gives the protein CASSLDYSYNERFF.

This chain joins TRBV6-2 or TRBV6-3 and TRBJ2-7, with 9 bases matching TRBD1. This CDR3 is built from 14 residues. Germline CDR1 is MNHEY and CDR2 is SVGEGT. V lost 5 bases and J lost 3; bases outside the gene matches: 5. CDR3 in amino acids: CASSRSGQGYEQYF. The CDR3 DNA reads TGTGCCAGCAGTCGATCGGGACAGGGCTACGAGCAGTACTTC.